The rows below give T cell receptor beta chains drawn from one sample of a study of shared clonotypes between healthy human individuals. Assay used: immunoSEQ multiplex PCR; TCRdb lists only in-frame clones, some missing. The sample has 1.5 million to 2.5 million clones, 85% to 95% seen once. The sample taken for sequencing was naive CD8+ T cells sorted from blood. Source of these receptors: a man aged 18 to 29 in good health. The CDR3 runs from the conserved cysteine through the conserved F or W. Each record gives: clone size, V gene, D gene, CDR3 length, J gene, CDR3 DNA, CDR3 protein. A D gene is named only where the DNA matches it firmly. Clone size is stated in some rows and not others, as once, few, many or a class when expanded.

-	TRBV27	-	15	TRBJ2-5	TGTGCCAGCAGCATTGAACCGGGGGGCATCGAGACCCAGTACTTC	CASSIEPGGIETQYF
-	TRBV5-4	-	16	TRBJ1-2	TGTGCCAGCAGCTCAGGGCTGGACAGCGAGACCTATGGCTACACCTTC	CASSSGLDSETYGYTF
once	TRBV5-4	TRBD2	17	TRBJ2-1	TGTGCCAGCAGCTTCTATAGCGGGAGGATTTCCTACAATGAGCAGTTCTTC	CASSFYSGRISYNEQFF
-	TRBV27	-	16	TRBJ2-2	TGTGCCAGCACCCAAGGGGTTGGCGGTATCACCGGGGAGCTGTTTTTT	CASTQGVGGITGELFF
once	TRBV15	-	19	TRBJ2-6	TGTGCCACCAGATCTTTCGGAGGCAGGGCTAGCTCTGGGGCCAACGTCCTGACTTTC	CATRSFGGRASSGANVLTF
-	TRBV1	-	19	TRBJ1-5	TGCACCAGCAGCCAAGACCACCCCGTCTTCACAGGGGGCGGTCAGCCCCAGCATTTT	CTSSQDHPVFTGGGQPQHF
-	TRBV11-2	TRBD2	15	TRBJ2-1	TGTGCCAGCAGCTTACTACGGACTAGCGGCACTGAGCAGTTCTTC	CASSLLRTSGTEQFF
-	TRBV6-5	-	13	TRBJ2-5	TGTGCCAGCAGTTACGGCGGAGAAGAGACCCAGTACTTC	CASSYGGEETQYF
-	TRBV2	TRBD1	15	TRBJ2-7	TGTGCCAGCAGTGATTATGGGACAGGGTTCGACGAGCAGTACTTC	CASSDYGTGFDEQYF
-	TRBV11-2	TRBD1	17	TRBJ2-5	TGTGCCAGCAGCTTAGAGACCTCGACAGGGCACCAAGAGACCCAGTACTTC	CASSLETSTGHQETQYF
-	TRBV15	TRBD2	15	TRBJ2-7	TGTGCCACCAGCAATCTAGCGGGGGCCTACGGCGAGCAGTACTTC	CATSNLAGAYGEQYF
-	TRBV28	-	13	TRBJ1-5	TGTGCCAGCAGCCTAGGACATGAGGGGCCCCAGCATTTT	CASSLGHEGPQHF
-	TRBV6-1	-	12	TRBJ2-2	TGTGCCACCGACAGAGACACCGGGGAGCTGTTTTTT	CATDRDTGELFF
-	TRBV7-2	-	20	TRBJ2-1	TGTGCCAGCAGCTTAGCGCTATTTGGTGCGAGAGGGAGCTCCTACAATGAGCAGTTCTTC	CASSLALFGARGSSYNEQFF
-	TRBV5-6	TRBD2	15	TRBJ2-1	TGTGCCAGCAGCCTCCCATCGCGGGGGGGTCTTGAGCAGTTCTTC	CASSLPSRGGLEQFF
-	TRBV9	-	15	TRBJ2-3	TGTGCCAGCAGCGTAGCCGGCCAGGGCACAGATACGCAGTATTTT	CASSVAGQGTDTQYF
-	TRBV10-2	-	14	TRBJ2-1	TGCGCCAGCAGTGAAGTTGGTTCCTACAATGAGCAGTTCTTC	CASSEVGSYNEQFF
-	TRBV4-1	-	15	TRBJ2-7	TGCGCCAGCAGCCAAGAAGGACCAGCAACCTACGAGCAGTACTTC	CASSQEGPATYEQYF
-	TRBV9	-	13	TRBJ2-4	TGTGCCAGCAGCGCGGGAGCCAAAAACATTCAGTACTTC	CASSAGAKNIQYF
-	TRBV7-6	-	14	TRBJ1-1	TGTGCCAGCAGCTTGGGCGACGGGAACACTGAAGCTTTCTTT	CASSLGDGNTEAFF
-	TRBV19	-	17	TRBJ2-2	TGTGCCAGTAGTATAGATAGGGACTCCCAGAGACCCGGGGAGCTGTTTTTT	CASSIDRDSQRPGELFF
-	TRBV25-1	TRBD1	14	TRBJ1-1	TGTGCCAGCAGGACAGGGGGCTGGGGCACTGAAGCTTTCTTT	CASRTGGWGTEAFF
-	TRBV5-1	-	16	TRBJ1-3	TGCGCCAGCAGCGTAGAACCGGGGCTAACTGGAAACACCATATATTTT	CASSVEPGLTGNTIYF
-	TRBV5-1	-	15	TRBJ2-3	TGCGCCAGCAGCTCAGGGGGGACTCGCACAGATACGCAGTATTTT	CASSSGGTRTDTQYF
-	TRBV4-1	-	15	TRBJ1-4	TGCGCCAGCAGCCAACTCTTGGGGGATAATGAAAAACTGTTTTTT	CASSQLLGDNEKLFF
-	TRBV25-1	-	15	TRBJ2-7	TGTGCCAGCAGTGGTTCACCGGGTACCCCCTACGAGCAGTACTTC	CASSGSPGTPYEQYF
-	TRBV7-9	TRBD2	15	TRBJ2-1	TGTGCCAGCAGCTTAGCGCGGGGGTCCTACAATGAGCAGTTCTTC	CASSLARGSYNEQFF
-	TRBV6-5	-	16	TRBJ1-1	TGTGCCAGCAGTTCCGGGGGGAGGGGTGGACGGATTGAAGCTTTCTTT	CASSSGGRGGRIEAFF
-	TRBV6-6	-	12	TRBJ1-1	TGTGCCAGCAGTTACTCGAGGGACGAAGCTTTCTTT	CASSYSRDEAFF
-	TRBV27	TRBD1	14	TRBJ1-1	TGTGCCAGCAGTGCGACAGGGGGGTGGACTGAAGCTTTCTTT	CASSATGGWTEAFF
-	TRBV28	TRBD1	16	TRBJ1-1	TGTGCCAGCAGTTTGCAGGGGGCGGTGGCAAACACTGAAGCTTTCTTT	CASSLQGAVANTEAFF
-	TRBV4-1	-	14	TRBJ2-4	TGCGCCAGGACGGGTACGGGGGCGAGGGACATTCAGTACTTC	CARTGTGARDIQYF
-	TRBV2	-	14	TRBJ1-3	TGTGCCAGCGATAAGGGTCCCTCTGGAAACACCATATATTTT	CASDKGPSGNTIYF
-	TRBV27	-	16	TRBJ1-2	TGTGCCAGCAGTCCATCCGCCCCGGAGATAAACTATGGCTACACCTTC	CASSPSAPEINYGYTF
-	TRBV29-1	-	12	TRBJ1-4	TGCAGCGTTTGGACGTCTTATGAAAAACTGTTTTTT	CSVWTSYEKLFF
-	TRBV5-6	-	15	TRBJ1-6	TGTGCCAGCAGCTTCGGAGACAGACCTAATTCACCCCTCCACTTT	CASSFGDRPNSPLHF
few	TRBV6-1	-	14	TRBJ1-2	TGTGCCAGCAGTGAACTGGGGGGCTCGGATGGCTACACCTTC	CASSELGGSDGYTF
-	TRBV2	-	17	TRBJ2-6	TGTGCCAGCAGTGGCACTACAGCCTCAGGAGGGGCCAACGTCCTGACTTTC	CASSGTTASGGANVLTF
-	TRBV6-5	-	16	TRBJ2-1	TGTGCCAGCAGTTACTCCTCCGGAGATTCCTACAATGAGCAGTTCTTC	CASSYSSGDSYNEQFF
-	TRBV13	TRBD2	15	TRBJ2-2	TGTGCCAGCGGGCCCACTAGCGGGGGGGCCGGGGAGCTGTTTTTT	CASGPTSGGAGELFF
-	TRBV18	-	13	TRBJ1-6	TGTGCCAGCACCTCGGACGGATGGTCACCCCTCCACTTT	CASTSDGWSPLHF
-	TRBV2	-	14	TRBJ1-3	TGTGCCAGCAGTGCCTGGAGGGTTGGAAACACCATATATTTT	CASSAWRVGNTIYF
-	TRBV7-6	-	13	TRBJ2-1	TGTGCCAGCAGCTTAGAGCTATACAATGAGCAGTTCTTC	CASSLELYNEQFF
-	TRBV6-5	TRBD2	15	TRBJ2-7	TGTGCCAGCAGTTCGGGACTAGCGAATACCTACGAGCAGTACTTC	CASSSGLANTYEQYF